The 4 T cell receptor beta chains given below trace back to one sample, sequenced in a study of T cells expressing NK-cell markers (dated by TCRdb to 2018 to 2021). Libraries came from 5' RACE. The sequencing machine was an Illumina HiSeq 2000. After TCRdb reprocessed the reads, each CDR3 protein sequence was kept as one row, without DNA. The table of this sample itemizes about 260,000 distinct CDR3 sequences. Around 4% of the sample is in the top ten clones. The sample taken for sequencing was blood T cells: a sorted CD56 or NKG2C T cell subset, CD4+ or CD8+ T cells, or bulk PBMC T cells (not recorded which). Every receptor here comes from a woman aged 18-70 years in good health.

The rearrangement joins TRBV2 to TRBJ1-1. Germline-derived CDR1 and CDR2 are SNHLY and FYNNEI. This CDR3 contains 12 residues. The CDR3 sequence is CASSLGYTDAFF.

The V and J genes are TRBV12-3 or TRBV12-4 and TRBJ2-2. The CDR3 loop spans 13 amino acids. This CDR3 reads CASSFEGSGELFF.

This rearrangement joins TRBV7-8 to TRBJ1-5; without DNA, the TCRdb call of TRBD1 cannot be checked. Germline V gene lookup returns CDR1 SGHVS and CDR2 FQNEAQ. The CDR3 covers 14 residues. The CDR3 loop reads CASSASDRHQPQHF.

The V and J genes are TRBV28 and TRBJ2-3; no DNA is available, so the TRBD1 call from TCRdb remains unchecked. Germline-derived CDR1 and CDR2 are MDHEN and SYDVKM. This CDR3 region has 14 residues. The CDR3 region is CASRNRDHTDTQYF.